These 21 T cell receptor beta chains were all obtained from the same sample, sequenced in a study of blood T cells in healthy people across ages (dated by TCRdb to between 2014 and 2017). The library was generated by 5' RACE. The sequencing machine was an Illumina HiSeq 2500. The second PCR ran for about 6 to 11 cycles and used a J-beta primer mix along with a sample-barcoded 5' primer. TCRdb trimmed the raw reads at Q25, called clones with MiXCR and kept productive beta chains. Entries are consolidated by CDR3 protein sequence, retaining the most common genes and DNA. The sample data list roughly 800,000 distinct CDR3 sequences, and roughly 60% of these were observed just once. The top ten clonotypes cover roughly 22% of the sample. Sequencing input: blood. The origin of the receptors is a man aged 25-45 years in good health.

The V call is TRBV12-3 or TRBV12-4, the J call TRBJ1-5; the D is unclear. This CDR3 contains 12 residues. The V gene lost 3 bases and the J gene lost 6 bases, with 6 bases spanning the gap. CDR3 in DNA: TGTGCCAGCAGTTTCCCGTTTCAGCCCCAGCATTTT. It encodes CASSFPFQPQHF.

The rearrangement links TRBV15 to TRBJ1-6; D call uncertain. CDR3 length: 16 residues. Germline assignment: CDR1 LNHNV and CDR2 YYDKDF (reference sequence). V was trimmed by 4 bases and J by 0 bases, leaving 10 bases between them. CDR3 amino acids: CATSITVPSYNSPLHF. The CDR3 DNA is TGTGCCACCAGCATAACAGTTCCCTCCTATAATTCACCCCTCCACTTT.

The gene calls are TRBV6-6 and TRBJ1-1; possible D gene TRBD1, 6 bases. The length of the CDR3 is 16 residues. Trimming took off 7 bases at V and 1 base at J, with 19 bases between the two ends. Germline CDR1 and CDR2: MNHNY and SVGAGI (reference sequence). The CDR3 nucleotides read TGTGCCAGCAACAAACAGGGTCACCGGGGGAACACTGAAGCTTTCTTT. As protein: CASNKQGHRGNTEAFF.

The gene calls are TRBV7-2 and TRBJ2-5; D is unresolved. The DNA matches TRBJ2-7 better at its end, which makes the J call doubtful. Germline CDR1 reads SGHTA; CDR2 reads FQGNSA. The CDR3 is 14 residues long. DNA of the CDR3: TGTGCCAGCAGCTTAAGCCTAGTGAAAAACGAGCAGTACTTC. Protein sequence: CASSLSLVKNEQYF.

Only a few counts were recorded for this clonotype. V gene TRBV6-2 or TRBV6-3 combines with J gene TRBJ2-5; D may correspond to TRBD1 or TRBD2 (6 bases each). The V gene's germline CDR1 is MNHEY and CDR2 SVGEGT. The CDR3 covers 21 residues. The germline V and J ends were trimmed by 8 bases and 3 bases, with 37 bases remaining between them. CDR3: CASLNPLWGAGETDKKETQYF. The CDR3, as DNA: TGTGCCAGCCTCAACCCTCTCTGGGGGGCAGGAGAGACAGATAAAAAAGAGACCCAGTACTTC.

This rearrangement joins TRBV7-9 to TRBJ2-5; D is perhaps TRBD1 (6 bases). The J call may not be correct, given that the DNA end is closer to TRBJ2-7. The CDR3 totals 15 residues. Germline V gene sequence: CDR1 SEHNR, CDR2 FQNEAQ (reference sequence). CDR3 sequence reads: CASSPVGGQRYEQYF. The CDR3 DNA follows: TGTGCCAGCAGCCCGGTAGGGGGACAACGCTACGAGCAGTACTTC.

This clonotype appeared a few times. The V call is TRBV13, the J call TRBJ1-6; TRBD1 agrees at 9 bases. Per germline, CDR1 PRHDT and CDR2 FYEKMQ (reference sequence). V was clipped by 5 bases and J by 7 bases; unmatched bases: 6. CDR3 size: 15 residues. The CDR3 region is CASSRRTGANSPLHF. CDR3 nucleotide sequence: TGTGCCAGCAGCCGGAGGACAGGGGCAAATTCACCCCTCCACTTT. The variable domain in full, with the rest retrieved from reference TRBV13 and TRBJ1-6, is AAGVIQSPRHLIKEKRETATLKCYPIPRHDTVYWYQQGPGQDPQFLISFYEKMQSDKGSIPDRFSAQQFSDYHSELNMSSLELGDSALYFCASSRRTGANSPLHFGNGTRLTVT.

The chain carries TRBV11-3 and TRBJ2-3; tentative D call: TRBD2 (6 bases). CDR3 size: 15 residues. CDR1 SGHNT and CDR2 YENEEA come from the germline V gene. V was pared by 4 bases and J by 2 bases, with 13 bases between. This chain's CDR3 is CASSSRAGHTDTQYF. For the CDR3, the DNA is TGTGCCAGCAGCTCCCGCGCGGGGCACACAGATACGCAGTATTTT.

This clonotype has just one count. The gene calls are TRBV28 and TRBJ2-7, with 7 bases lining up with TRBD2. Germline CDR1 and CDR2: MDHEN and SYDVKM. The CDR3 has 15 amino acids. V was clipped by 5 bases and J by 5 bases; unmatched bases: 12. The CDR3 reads CASSTVGEGSNEQYF. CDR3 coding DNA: TGTGCCAGCAGTACCGTGGGGGAGGGGTCCAACGAGCAGTACTTC.

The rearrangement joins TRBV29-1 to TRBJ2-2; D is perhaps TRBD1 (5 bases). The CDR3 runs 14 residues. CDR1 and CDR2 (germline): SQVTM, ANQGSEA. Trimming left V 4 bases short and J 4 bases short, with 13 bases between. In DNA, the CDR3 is TGCAGCGTTGGAGTGACAGATTTCACCGGGGAGCTGTTTTTT. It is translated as CSVGVTDFTGELFF.

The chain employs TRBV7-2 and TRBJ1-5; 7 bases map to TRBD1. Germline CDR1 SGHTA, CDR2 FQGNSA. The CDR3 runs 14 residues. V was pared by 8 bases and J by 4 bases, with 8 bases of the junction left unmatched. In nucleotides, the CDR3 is TGTGCCAGCCGCTCGTTGACAGGGAATCAGCCCCAGCATTTT. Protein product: CASRSLTGNQPQHF.

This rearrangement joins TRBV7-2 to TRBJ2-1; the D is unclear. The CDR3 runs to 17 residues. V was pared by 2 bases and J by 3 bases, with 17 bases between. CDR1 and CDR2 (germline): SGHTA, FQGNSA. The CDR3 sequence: CASSLISRAIGYNEQFF. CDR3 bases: TGTGCCAGCAGCTTAATCTCTCGGGCGATCGGCTACAATGAGCAGTTCTTC.

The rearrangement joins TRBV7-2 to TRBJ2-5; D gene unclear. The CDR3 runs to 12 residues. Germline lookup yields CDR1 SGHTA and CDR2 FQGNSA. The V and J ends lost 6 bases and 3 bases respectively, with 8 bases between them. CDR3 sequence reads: CASRLREETQYF. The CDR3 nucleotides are TGTGCCAGCAGGCTTCGTGAAGAGACCCAGTACTTC.

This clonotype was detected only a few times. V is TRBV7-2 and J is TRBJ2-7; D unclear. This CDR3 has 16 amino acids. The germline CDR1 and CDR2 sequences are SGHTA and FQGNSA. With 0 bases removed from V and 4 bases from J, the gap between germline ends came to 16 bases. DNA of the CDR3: TGTGCCAGCAGCTTAGCGCTTTCATTGACACTTTACGAGCAGTACTTC. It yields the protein CASSLALSLTLYEQYF.

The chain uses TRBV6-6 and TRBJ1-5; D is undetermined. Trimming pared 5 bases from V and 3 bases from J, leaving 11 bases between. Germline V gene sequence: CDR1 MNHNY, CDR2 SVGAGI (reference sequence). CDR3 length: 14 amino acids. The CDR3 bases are TGTGCCAGCAGTCCGGGAGACATCAATCAGCCCCAGCATTTT. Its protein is CASSPGDINQPQHF.

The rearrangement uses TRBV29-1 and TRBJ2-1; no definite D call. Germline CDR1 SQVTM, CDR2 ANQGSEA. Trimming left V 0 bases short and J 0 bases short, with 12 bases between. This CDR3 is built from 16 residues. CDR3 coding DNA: TGCAGCGTTGAAGATCGGGCGGTTAGCTCCTACAATGAGCAGTTCTTC. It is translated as CSVEDRAVSSYNEQFF.

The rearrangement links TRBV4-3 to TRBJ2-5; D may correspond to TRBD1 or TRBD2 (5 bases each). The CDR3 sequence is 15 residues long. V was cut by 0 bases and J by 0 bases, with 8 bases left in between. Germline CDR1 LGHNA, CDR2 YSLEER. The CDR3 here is CASSQDRGHQETQYF. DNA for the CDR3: TGCGCCAGCAGCCAAGATCGGGGACACCAAGAGACCCAGTACTTC.

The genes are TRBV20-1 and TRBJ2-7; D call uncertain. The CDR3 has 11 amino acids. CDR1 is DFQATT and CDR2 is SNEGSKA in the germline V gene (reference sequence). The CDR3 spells CRAQSAYEQYF. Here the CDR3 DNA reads TGCAGAGCTCAGTCAGCTTACGAGCAGTACTTC.

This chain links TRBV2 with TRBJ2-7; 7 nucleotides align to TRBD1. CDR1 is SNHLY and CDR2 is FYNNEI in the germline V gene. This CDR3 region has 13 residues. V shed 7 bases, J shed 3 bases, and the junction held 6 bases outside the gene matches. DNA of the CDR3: TGTGCCAGCATCGCGACAGGGATCTACGAGCAGTACTTC. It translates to CASIATGIYEQYF.

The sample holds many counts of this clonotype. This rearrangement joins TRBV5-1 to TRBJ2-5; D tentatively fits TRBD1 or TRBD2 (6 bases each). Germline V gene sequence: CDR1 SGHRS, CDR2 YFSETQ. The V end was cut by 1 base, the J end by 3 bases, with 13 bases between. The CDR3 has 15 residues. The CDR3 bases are TGCGCCAGCAGCTTGAATCGGGGGCTGGAAGAGACCCAGTACTTC. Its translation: CASSLNRGLEETQYF.

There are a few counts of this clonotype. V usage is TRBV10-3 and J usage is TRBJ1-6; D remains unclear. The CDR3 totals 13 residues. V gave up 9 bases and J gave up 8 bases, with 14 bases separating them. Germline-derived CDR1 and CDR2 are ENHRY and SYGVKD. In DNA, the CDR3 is TGTGCCATGACGTTAGGGCTGGATTCACCCCTCCACTTT. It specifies CAMTLGLDSPLHF.